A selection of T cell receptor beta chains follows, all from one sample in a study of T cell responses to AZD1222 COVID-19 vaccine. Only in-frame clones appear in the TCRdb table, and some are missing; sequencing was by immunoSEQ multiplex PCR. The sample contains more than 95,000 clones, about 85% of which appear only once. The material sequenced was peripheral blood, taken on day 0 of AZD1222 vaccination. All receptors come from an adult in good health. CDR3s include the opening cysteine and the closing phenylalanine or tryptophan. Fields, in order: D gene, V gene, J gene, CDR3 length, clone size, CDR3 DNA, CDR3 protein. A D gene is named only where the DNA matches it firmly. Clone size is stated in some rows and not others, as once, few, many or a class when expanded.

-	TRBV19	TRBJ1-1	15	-	TGTGCCAGTAGTAGGGGGGCGGAGTTTTTAGCTGAAGCTTTCTTT	CASSRGAEFLAEAFF
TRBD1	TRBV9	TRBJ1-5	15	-	TGTGCCAGCAGCTTCACCGGGACAGGGGCCCAGCCCCAGCATTTT	CASSFTGTGAQPQHF
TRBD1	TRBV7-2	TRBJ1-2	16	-	TGTGCCAGCAGCTTAGGCGGGACAGGGATTAGGGATGGCTACACCTTC	CASSLGGTGIRDGYTF
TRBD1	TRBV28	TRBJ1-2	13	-	TGTGCCAGCAGGCCGACAGGGTGGGAAGGCTACACCTTC	CASRPTGWEGYTF
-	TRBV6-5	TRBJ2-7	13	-	TGTGCCAGCAGTTTAGGGGGCTCCTACGAGCAGTACTTC	CASSLGGSYEQYF
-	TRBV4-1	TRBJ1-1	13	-	TGCGCCAGCAGCCAAGCACAAAACACTGAAGCTTTCTTT	CASSQAQNTEAFF
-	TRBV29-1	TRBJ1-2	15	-	TGCAGCGTTGCCCCGCGGACAGAACCTAACTATGGCTACACCTTC	CSVAPRTEPNYGYTF
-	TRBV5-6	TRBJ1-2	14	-	TGTGCCAGCAGTACCGGAACAGGACCCTATGGCTACACCTTC	CASSTGTGPYGYTF
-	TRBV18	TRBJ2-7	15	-	TGTGCCAGCTCACCATTTCGGGCAGACGACTACGAGCAGTACTTC	CASSPFRADDYEQYF
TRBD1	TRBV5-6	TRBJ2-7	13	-	TGTGCCAGCAGCCTGGGACAGTCGTACGAGCAGTACTTC	CASSLGQSYEQYF
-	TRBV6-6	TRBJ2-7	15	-	TGTGCCAGCAGCCAAACCGCGATCAGGGAAGCCGAGCAGTACTTC	CASSQTAIREAEQYF
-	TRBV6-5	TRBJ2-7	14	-	TGTGCCAGCGGGCCAGCAGCTATCTCCTACGAGCAGTACTTC	CASGPAAISYEQYF
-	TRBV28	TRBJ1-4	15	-	TGTGCCAGCAGTCCAGGACAGTCGAATAATGAAAAACTGTTTTTT	CASSPGQSNNEKLFF
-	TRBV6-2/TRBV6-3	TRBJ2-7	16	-	TGTGCCAGCAGTCAACCCGGGACCGAAATCACCTACGAGCAGTACTTC	CASSQPGTEITYEQYF
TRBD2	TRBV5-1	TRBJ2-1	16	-	TGCGCCAGCAGGTCTATCCTAGCGGGGGTTTACAATGAGCAGTTCTTC	CASRSILAGVYNEQFF
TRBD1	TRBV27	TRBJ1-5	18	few	TGTGCCAGCAGTTTATCGATTGGACAGGGGAAGTGGGAACAGCCCCAGCATTTT	CASSLSIGQGKWEQPQHF
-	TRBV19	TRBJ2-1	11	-	TGTGCCAGTAGTATTTACAATGAGCAGTTCTTC	CASSIYNEQFF
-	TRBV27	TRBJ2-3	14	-	TGTGCCAGCAGTCCCGAGCGGGGCACAGATACGCAGTATTTT	CASSPERGTDTQYF
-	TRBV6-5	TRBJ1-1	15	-	TGTGCCAGCAGTTATTTAGCAGGGTGGAACACTGAAGCTTTCTTT	CASSYLAGWNTEAFF
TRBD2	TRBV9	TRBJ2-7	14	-	TGTGCCAGCAGCCAGCGCGGGAGAGAGTACGAGCAGTACTTC	CASSQRGREYEQYF
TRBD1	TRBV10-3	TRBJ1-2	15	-	TGTGCCATCAGTGAGGGGACAGCGAAACTCTATGGCTACACCTTC	CAISEGTAKLYGYTF
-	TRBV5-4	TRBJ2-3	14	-	TGTGCCAGCAGCCCGGGGACACCCACAGATACGCAGTATTTT	CASSPGTPTDTQYF
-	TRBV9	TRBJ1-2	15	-	TGTGCCAGCAGCGGAAGCGTTGGGGGCACCTATGGCTACACCTTC	CASSGSVGGTYGYTF
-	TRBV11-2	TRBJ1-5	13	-	TGTGCCAGCAGCTCCCAGATGGAACAGCCCCAGCATTTT	CASSSQMEQPQHF
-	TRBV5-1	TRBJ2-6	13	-	TGCGCCAGTGACCTCGAGGGGGCCAACGTCCTGACTTTC	CASDLEGANVLTF
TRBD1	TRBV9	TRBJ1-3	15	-	TGTGCCAGCAGCGTAGGGACAGGGGCTGGAAACACCATATATTTT	CASSVGTGAGNTIYF
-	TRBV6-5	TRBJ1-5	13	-	TGTGCCAGCCGGGGGCAGAATTATCAGCCCCAGCATTTT	CASRGQNYQPQHF
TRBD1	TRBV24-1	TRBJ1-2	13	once	TGTGCCAACCAAGCCAGGGGGTACGGTGGCTACACCTTC	CANQARGYGGYTF
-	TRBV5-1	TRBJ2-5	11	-	TGCGCCAGCAGCGACCCAGAGACCCAGTACTTC	CASSDPETQYF
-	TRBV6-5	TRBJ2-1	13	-	TGTGCCAGCCACGTGGTCTCCTACAATGAGCAGTTCTTC	CASHVVSYNEQFF
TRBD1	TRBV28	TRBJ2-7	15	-	TGTGCCAGCAGTCTGCGGACAGGTAACACCTACGAGCAGTACTTC	CASSLRTGNTYEQYF
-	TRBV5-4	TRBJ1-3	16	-	TGTGCCAGCAGCTTGGGGGGGACGGTCTCTGGAAACACCATATATTTT	CASSLGGTVSGNTIYF
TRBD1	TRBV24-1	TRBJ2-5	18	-	TGTGCCACCAGTGACCGAACTCGACAGGGGTGGTACCAAGAGACCCAGTACTTC	CATSDRTRQGWYQETQYF
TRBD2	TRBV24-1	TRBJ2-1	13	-	TGTGCCACCAGGCTGACTAGCGGGGGGGTAGCGTTCTTC	CATRLTSGGVAFF
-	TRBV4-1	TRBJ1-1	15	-	TGCGCCAGCAGCCCCAAGCGATCGGTTAACACTGAAGCTTTCTTT	CASSPKRSVNTEAFF
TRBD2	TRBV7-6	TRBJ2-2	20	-	TGTGCCAGCAGCTTAGTGTCACCGGGACTAGCGGGGGCGGACACCGGGGAGCTGTTTTTT	CASSLVSPGLAGADTGELFF
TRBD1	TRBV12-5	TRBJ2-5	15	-	TGTGCTAGTGGCCCCGGACAGGGTGGGTGGGAGACCCAGTACTTC	CASGPGQGGWETQYF
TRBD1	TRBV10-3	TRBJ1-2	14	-	TGTGCCATCAGTGACGTCGGGACAGGGGGCGGCTACACCTTC	CAISDVGTGGGYTF
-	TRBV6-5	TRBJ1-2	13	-	TGTGCCAGCAGTTACTTTAGGACAGATGGCTACACCTTC	CASSYFRTDGYTF
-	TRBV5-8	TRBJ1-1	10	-	TGTGCCAGCAGCCTAAAGGCGACTTTCTTT	CASSLKATFF
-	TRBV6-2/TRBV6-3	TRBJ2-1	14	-	TGTGCCAGCAGTGTTAGCCCCTCCTACAATGAGCAGTTCTTC	CASSVSPSYNEQFF